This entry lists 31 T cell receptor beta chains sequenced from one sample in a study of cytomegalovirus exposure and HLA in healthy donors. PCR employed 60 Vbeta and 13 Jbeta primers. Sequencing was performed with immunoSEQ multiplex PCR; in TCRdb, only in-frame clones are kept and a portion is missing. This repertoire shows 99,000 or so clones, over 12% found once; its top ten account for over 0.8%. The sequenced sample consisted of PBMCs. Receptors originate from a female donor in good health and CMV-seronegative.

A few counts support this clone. DNA for the CDR3: TGCGCCAGCAGCCACCTAGACAGGGGCTATAATTCACCCCTCCACTTT. Translation: CASSHLDRGYNSPLHF. This sequence joins TRBV4-1 and TRBJ1-6; 8 bases align to TRBD1. Germline loops: CDR1 MGHRA, CDR2 YSYEKL. V gave up 3 bases and J gave up 3 bases; unmatched junction bases: 4. This CDR3 is built from 16 residues.

CDR3 protein: CASSVVGTVYNEQFF. The CDR3 DNA sequence: TGTGCCAGCAGCGTAGTGGGGACAGTATACAATGAGCAGTTCTTC. This chain links TRBV9 with TRBJ2-1; TRBD1 agrees at 7 bases. Germline CDR1 SGDLS, CDR2 YYNGEE. The J segment lost 4 bases and the V segment lost 0 bases, leaving 4 bases of the junction unmatched. The CDR3 spans 15 residues.

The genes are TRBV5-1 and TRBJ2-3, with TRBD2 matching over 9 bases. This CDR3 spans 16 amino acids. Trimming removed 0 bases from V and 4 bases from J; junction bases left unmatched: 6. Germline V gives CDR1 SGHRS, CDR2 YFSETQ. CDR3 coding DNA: TGCGCCAGCAGCTTGGAAACAGCGGGGGGCCCAGATACGCAGTATTTT. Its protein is CASSLETAGGPDTQYF.

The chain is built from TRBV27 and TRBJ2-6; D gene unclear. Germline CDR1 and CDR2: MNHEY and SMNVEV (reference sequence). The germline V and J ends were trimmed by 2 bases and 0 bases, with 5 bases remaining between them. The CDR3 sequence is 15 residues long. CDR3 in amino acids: CASSLRYSGANVLTF. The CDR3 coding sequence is TGTGCCAGCAGTTTACGGTACTCTGGGGCCAACGTCCTGACTTTC.

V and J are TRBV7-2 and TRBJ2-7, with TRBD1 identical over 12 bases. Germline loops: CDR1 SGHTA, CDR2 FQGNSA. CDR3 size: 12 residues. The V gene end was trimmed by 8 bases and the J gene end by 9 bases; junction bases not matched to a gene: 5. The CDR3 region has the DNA TGTGCCAGCGGTCCGGGACAGGGGGCGCAGTACTTC. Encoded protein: CASGPGQGAQYF.

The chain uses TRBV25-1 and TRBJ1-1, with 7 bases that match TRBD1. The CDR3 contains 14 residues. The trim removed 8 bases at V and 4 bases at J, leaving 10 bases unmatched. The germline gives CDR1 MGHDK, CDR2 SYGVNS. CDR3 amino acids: CASRRTGWGTEAFF. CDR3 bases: TGTGCCAGCCGCAGGACAGGCTGGGGCACTGAAGCTTTCTTT.

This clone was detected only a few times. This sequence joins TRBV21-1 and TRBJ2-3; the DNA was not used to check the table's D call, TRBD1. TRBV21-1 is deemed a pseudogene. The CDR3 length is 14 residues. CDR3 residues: CASRRQDCTDTQYF. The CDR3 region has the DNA TGTGCCAGCAGAAGACAGGACTGCACAGATACGCAGTATTTT.

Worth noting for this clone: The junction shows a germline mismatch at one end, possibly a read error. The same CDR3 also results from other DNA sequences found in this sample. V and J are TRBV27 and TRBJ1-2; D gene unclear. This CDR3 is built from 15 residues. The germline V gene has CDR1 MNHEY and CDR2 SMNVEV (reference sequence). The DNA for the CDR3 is TGTGCCAGCACCCCGCGGGTGGATAGTAACTACGGCTACACCTTC. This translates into CASTPRVDSNYGYTF.

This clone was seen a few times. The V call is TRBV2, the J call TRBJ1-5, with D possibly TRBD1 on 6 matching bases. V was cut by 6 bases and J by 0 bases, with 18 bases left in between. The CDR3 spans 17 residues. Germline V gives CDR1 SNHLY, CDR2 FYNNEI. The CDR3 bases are TGTGCCAGCAGAGCTCTGGACAGATATTATAGCAATCAGCCCCAGCATTTT. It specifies CASRALDRYYSNQPQHF.

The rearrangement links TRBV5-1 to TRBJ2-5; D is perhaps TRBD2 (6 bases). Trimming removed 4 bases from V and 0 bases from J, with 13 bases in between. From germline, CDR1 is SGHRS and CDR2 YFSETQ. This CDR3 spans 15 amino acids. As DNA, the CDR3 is TGCGCCAGCAGCACCACTTCGGGGGACCAAGAGACCCAGTACTTC. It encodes CASSTTSGDQETQYF. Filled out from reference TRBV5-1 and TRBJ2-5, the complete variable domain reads KAGVTQTPRYLIKTRGQQVTLSCSPISGHRSVSWYQQTPGQGLQFLFEYFSETQRNKGNFPGRFSGRQFSNSRSEMNVSTLELGDSALYLCASSTTSGDQETQYFGPGTRLLVL.

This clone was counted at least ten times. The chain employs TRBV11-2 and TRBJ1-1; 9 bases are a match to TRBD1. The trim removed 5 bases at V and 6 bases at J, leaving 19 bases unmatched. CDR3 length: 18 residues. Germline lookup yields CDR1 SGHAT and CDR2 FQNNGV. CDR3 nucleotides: TGTGCCAGCAGCCAAGGGTTCGCCAGGACAGGGGCGAATTCTGAAGCTTTCTTT. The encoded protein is CASSQGFARTGANSEAFF.

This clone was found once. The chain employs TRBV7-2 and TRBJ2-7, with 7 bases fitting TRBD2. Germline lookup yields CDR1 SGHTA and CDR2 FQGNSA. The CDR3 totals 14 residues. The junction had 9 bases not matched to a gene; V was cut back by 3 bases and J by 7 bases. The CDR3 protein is CASSFNMGGGEQYF. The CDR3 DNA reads TGTGCCAGCAGCTTCAATATGGGGGGGGGTGAGCAGTACTTC.

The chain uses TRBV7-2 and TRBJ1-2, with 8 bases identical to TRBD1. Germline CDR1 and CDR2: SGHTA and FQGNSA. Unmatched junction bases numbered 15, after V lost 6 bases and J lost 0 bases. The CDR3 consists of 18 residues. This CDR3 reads CASRVQGAPPLANYGYTF. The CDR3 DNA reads TGTGCCAGCAGAGTCCAGGGGGCTCCCCCTTTGGCTAACTATGGCTACACCTTC.

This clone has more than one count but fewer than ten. The CDR3 spells CASRGQGGIYEQYF. The CDR3 region has the DNA TGTGCCAGCAGGGGACAGGGTGGGATCTACGAGCAGTACTTC. The rearrangement joins TRBV2 to TRBJ2-5, with 9 bases identical to TRBD1. Near its end, the DNA agrees better with TRBJ2-7, so the J call may be wrong. This CDR3 has 14 residues. The V gene's germline CDR1 is SNHLY and CDR2 FYNNEI.

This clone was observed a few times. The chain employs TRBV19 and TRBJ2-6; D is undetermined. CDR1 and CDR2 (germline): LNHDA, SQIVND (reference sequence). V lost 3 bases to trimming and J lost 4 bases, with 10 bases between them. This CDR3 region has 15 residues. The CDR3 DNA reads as TGTGCCAGTAGTATGAGCCCCCGGGGGGCCAACGTCCTGACTTTC. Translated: CASSMSPRGANVLTF.

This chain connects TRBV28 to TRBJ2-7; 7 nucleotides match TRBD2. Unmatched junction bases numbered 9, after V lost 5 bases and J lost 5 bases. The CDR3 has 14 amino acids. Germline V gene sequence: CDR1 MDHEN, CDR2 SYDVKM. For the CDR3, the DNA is TGTGCCAGCAGTCCCACAGAGCGGGACCACGAGCAGTACTTC. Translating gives CASSPTERDHEQYF.

The CDR3: CAWSVMGTVSSYEQYF. The CDR3 DNA is TGTGCCTGGAGTGTAATGGGGACAGTTAGCTCCTACGAGCAGTACTTC. The V gene is TRBV30, the J gene TRBJ2-7; 7 bases are shared with TRBD1. V was pared by 0 bases and J by 0 bases, with 8 bases of the junction left unmatched. The germline gives CDR1 GTSNPN, CDR2 SVGIG (reference sequence). This CDR3 spans 16 amino acids.

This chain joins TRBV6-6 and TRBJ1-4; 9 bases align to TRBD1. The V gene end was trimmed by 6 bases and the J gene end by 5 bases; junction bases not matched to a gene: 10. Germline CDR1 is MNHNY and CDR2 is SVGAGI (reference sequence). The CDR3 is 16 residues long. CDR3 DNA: TGTGCCAGCAGCCCCGGACGGACAGGGGAAAATGAAAAACTGTTTTTT. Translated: CASSPGRTGENEKLFF.

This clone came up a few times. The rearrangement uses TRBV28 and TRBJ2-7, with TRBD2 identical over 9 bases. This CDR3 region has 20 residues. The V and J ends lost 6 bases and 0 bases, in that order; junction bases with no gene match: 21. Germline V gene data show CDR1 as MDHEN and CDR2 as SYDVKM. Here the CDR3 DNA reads TGTGCCAGCAGCAACCCTCAGGGGGTTACTAGCGGGTGGAGCTCCTACGAGCAGTACTTC. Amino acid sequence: CASSNPQGVTSGWSSYEQYF.

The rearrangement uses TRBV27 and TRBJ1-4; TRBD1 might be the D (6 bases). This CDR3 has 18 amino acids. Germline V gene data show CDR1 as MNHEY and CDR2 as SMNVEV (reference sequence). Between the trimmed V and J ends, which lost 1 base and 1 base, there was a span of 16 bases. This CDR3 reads CASSLFGIRGQTNEKLFF. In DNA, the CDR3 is TGTGCCAGCAGTTTATTCGGTATCAGGGGCCAAACTAATGAAAAACTGTTTTTT.

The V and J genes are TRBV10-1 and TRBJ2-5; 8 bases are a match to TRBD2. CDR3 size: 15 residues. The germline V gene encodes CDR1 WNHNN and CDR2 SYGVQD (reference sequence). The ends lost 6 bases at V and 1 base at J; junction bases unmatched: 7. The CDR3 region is CASSTGLGLQETQYF. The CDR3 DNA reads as TGCGCCAGCAGCACGGGACTAGGCCTCCAAGAGACCCAGTACTTC.

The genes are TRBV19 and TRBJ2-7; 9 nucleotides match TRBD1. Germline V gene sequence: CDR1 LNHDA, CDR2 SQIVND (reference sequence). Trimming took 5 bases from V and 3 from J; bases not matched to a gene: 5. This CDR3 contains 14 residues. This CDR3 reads CASSDWTGDYEQYF. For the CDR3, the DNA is TGTGCCAGTAGTGATTGGACAGGGGACTACGAGCAGTACTTC.

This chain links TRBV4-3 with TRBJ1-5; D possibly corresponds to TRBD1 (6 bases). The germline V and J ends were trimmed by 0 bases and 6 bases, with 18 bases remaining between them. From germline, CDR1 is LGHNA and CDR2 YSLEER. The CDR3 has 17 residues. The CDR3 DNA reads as TGCGCCAGCAGCCAAGATATTACAGGGTTCTTGGGTCAGCCCCAGCATTTT. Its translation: CASSQDITGFLGQPQHF.

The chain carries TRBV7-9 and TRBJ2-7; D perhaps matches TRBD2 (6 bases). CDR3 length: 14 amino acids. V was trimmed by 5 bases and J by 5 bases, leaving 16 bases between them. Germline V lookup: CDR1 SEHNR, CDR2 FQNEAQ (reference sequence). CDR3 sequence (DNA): TGTGCCAGCAGCCGCGGACGCGGCGGGAACGAGCAGTACTTC. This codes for CASSRGRGGNEQYF.

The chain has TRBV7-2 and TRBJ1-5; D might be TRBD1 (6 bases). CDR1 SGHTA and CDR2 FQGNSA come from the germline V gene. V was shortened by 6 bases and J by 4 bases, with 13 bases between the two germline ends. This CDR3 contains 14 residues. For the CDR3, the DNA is TGTGCCAGCAGTACCACAGGGTGGAATCAGCCCCAGCATTTT. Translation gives CASSTTGWNQPQHF.

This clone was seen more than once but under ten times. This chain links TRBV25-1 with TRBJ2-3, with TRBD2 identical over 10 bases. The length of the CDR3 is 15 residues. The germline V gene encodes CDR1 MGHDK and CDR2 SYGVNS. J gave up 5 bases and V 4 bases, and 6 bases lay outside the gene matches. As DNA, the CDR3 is TGTGCCAGCAGTGGCCTAGCGGGGGCGGGAGATACGCAGTATTTT. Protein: CASSGLAGAGDTQYF.

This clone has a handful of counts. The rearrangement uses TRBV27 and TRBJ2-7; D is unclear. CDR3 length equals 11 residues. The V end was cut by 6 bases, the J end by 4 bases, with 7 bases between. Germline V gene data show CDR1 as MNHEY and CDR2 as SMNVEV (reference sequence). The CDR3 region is CASRSAYEQYF. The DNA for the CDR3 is TGTGCCAGCAGGAGTGCTTACGAGCAGTACTTC.

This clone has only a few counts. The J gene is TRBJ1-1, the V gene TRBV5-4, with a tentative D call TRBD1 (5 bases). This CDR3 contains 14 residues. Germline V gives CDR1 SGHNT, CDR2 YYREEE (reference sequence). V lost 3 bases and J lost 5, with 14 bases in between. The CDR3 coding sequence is TGTGCCAGCAGCTCAAAGTGGGGGAGGACTGAAGCTTTCTTT. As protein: CASSSKWGRTEAFF.

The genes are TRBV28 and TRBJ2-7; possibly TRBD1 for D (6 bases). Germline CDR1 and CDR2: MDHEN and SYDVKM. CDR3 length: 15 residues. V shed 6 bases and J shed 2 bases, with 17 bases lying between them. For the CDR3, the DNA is TGTGCCAGCAGCGAAACAGGGCCGACGGCCTACGAGCAGTACTTC. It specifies CASSETGPTAYEQYF.

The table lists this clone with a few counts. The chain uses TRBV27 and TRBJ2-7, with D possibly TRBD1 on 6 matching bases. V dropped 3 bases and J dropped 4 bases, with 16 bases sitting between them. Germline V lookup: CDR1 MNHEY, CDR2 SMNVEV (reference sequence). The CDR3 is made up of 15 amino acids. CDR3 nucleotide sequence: TGTGCCAGCAGTTTTGCCCAACCCGGACAGTACGAGCAGTACTTC. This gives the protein CASSFAQPGQYEQYF.

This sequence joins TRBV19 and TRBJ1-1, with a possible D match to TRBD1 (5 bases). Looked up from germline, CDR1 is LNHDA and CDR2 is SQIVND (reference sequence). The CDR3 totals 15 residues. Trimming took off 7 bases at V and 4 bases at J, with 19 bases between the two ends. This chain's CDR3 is CASTLWGGFGTEAFF. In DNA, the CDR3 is TGTGCCAGTACCCTTTGGGGGGGGTTCGGCACTGAAGCTTTCTTT.